The subject of this entry is one TCR beta chain. Some clones are missing from TCRdb's copy, which holds only in-frame ones; the method was immunoSEQ multiplex PCR. The profile shows 150,000 to 200,000 clones, about 91% of them singletons. The entry originates in a study of control samples from healthy donors and cancer patients. Source material: blood. This TCR was sampled from a man aged 18 to 35 in good health.

CDR3 DNA sequence: TGTGCCAGCAGTTGGGGGAGCACTAATGAAAAACTGTTTTTT. It specifies CASSWGSTNEKLFF. The chain employs TRBV28 and TRBJ1-4; TRBD1 might be the D (5 bases). This CDR3 is 14 amino acids long. Germline V CDR1 and CDR2: MDHEN, SYDVKM. V was cut by 4 bases and J by 2 bases, with 8 bases left in between.